This passage covers 5 T cell receptor beta chains from one sample sequenced in a study of T cells in Graves' hyperthyroidism and ophthalmopathy. RNA transcripts provided the source from which TCR beta CDR3 regions were amplified. A first-round RT-PCR of the TCR CDR3 used the HTBI primer set. TCRdb called the multiplex PCR reads again in MiXCR, with one record for every CDR3 protein. Seen here are nearly 600,000 distinct CDR3 sequences, 14% observed once, and the top ten hold 7% to 9%. Source material: blood. The receptor source for this set is a woman between 18 and 30 years old with Graves' ophthalmopathy.

This clonotype was detected ten times or more. The CDR3 sequence: CASIQRSGRAADTQYF. DNA of the CDR3: TGTGCCAGCATCCAGCGTAGCGGGAGGGCCGCAGATACGCAGTATTTT. J is TRBJ2-3 and V is TRBV2, with 11 bases fitting TRBD2. Germline V gene lookup returns CDR1 SNHLY and CDR2 FYNNEI. With 7 bases clipped from V and 4 bases from J, the junction kept 10 bases outside the gene matches. CDR3 length: 16 amino acids.

The sample holds many counts of this clonotype. The J gene is TRBJ1-1, the V gene TRBV6-1, with D hard to call. V lost 7 bases, J lost 1 base, and 4 bases lay in between. CDR1 MNHNS and CDR2 SASEGT come from the germline V gene. The length of the CDR3 is 11 residues. The CDR3 reads CASNANTEAFF. The CDR3 DNA follows: TGTGCCAGCAACGCGAACACTGAAGCTTTCTTT.

The chain joins TRBV7-9 to TRBJ1-4, with D uncertain. V was shortened by 0 bases and J by 5 bases, with 7 bases between the two germline ends. The CDR3 has 14 amino acids. CDR1 and CDR2 (germline): SEHNR, FQNEAQ (reference sequence). The CDR3 DNA reads TGTGCCAGCAGCTTAGCGGCGGGGAATGAAAAACTGTTTTTT. As protein: CASSLAAGNEKLFF.

The table lists this clonotype with many counts. The chain recombines TRBV5-1 with TRBJ2-2, with D maybe TRBD2 (6 bases). Per germline, CDR1 SGHRS and CDR2 YFSETQ. CDR3 length: 15 residues. V lost 4 bases, J lost 3 bases, and 13 bases lay in between. For the CDR3, the DNA is TGCGCCAGCAGCAGGATCGGGGGAGACACCGGGGAGCTGTTTTTT. Protein product: CASSRIGGDTGELFF.

This clonotype was recorded many times. V gene TRBV11-2 combines with J gene TRBJ2-5, with D tentatively TRBD2 (5 bases). Looked up from germline, CDR1 is SGHAT and CDR2 is FQNNGV. The CDR3 is made up of 17 amino acids. V was pared by 1 base and J by 5 bases, with 20 bases between. The CDR3 loop reads CASSLVPPQTRGETQYF. The CDR3 DNA sequence: TGTGCCAGCAGCTTAGTCCCCCCCCAGACCCGAGGGGAGACCCAGTACTTC.